Listed here is a single TCR beta chain. Its specificity is not known. Measured with immunoSEQ multiplex PCR; TCRdb has only the in-frame clones, and not every one. The repertoire consists of roughly 55,000 clones, with about 86% occurring once and the leading ten covering 20% to 25%. This sample was taken from a study of PD-L1 blockade in urothelial cancer. Background on the study: Patients' histories included 0 to 3 prior chemotherapy regimens. Blood analysis occurred 3 weeks (second dose) and 6 weeks after treatment start. A median blood sample held 141,255 T cells and approximately 83,000 unique TCRs. General study results and limits: Below-median TCR clonality that was measured in pretreatment blood predicted better survival.

Time point noted: pretreatment peripheral blood. The origin of this receptor is a man between 60 and 75 years old with urothelial cancer. Sequences were derived from PBMCs, sampled around atezolizumab (anti-PD-L1) treatment.

This CDR3 reads CASSLDGKPAYEQYF. The CDR3 DNA sequence: TGCGCCAGCAGCTTGGACGGGAAGCCAGCCTACGAGCAGTACTTC. The chain employs TRBV5-1 and TRBJ2-7, with a weak D call TRBD2 (5 bases). In germline, CDR1 is SGHRS, CDR2 YFSETQ. The length of the CDR3 is 15 residues. V was shortened by 0 bases and J by 2 bases, with 12 bases between the two germline ends.